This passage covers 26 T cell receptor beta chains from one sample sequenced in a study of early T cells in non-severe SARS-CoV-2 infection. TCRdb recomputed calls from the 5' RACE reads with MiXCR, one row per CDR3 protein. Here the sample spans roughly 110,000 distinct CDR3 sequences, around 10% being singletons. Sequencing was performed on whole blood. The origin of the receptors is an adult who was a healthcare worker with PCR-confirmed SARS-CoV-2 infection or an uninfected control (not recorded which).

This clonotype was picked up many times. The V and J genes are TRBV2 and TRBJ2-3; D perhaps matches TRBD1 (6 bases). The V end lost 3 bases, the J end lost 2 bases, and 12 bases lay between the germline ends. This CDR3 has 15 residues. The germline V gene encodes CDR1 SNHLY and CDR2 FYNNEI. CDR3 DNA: TGTGCCAGCAGTGAGGTGGGACATAACACAGATACGCAGTATTTT. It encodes CASSEVGHNTDTQYF.

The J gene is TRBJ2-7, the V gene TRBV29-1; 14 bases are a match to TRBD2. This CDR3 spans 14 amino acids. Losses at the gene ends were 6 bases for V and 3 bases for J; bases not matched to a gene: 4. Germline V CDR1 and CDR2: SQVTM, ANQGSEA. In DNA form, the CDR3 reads TGCAGCGTATACGGGACTAGCGGGGGCTACGAGCAGTACTTC. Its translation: CSVYGTSGGYEQYF.

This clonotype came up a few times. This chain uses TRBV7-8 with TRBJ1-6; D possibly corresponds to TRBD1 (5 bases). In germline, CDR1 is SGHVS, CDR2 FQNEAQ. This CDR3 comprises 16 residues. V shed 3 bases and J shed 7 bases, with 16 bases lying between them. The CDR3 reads CASSFPPRRENSPLHF. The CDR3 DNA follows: TGTGCCAGCAGCTTTCCACCACGCAGGGAAAATTCACCCCTCCACTTT.

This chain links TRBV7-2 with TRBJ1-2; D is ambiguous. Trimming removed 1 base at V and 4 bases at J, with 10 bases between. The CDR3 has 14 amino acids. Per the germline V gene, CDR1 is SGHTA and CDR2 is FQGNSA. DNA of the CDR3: TGTGCCAGCAGCTTAGACAGCTCCCTCTATGGCTACACCTTC. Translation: CASSLDSSLYGYTF.

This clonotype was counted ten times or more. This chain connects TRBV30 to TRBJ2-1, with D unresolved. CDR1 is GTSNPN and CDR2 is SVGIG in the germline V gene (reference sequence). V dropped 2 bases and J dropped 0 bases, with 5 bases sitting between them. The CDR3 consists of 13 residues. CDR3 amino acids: CAWSRSSYNEQFF. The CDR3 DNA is TGTGCCTGGAGTCGGAGCTCCTACAATGAGCAGTTCTTC. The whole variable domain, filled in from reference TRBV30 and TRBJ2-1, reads SQTIHQWPATLVQPVGSPLSLECTVEGTSNPNLYWYRQAAGRGLQLLFYSVGIGQISSEVPQNLSASRPQDRQFILSSKKLLLSDSGFYLCAWSRSSYNEQFFGPGTRLTVL.

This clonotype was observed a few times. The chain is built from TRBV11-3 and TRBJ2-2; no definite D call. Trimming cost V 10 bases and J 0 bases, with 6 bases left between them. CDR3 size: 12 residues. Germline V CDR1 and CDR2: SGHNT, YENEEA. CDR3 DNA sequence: TGTGCCACCGTGGCGAACACCGGGGAGCTGTTTTTT. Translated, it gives CATVANTGELFF.

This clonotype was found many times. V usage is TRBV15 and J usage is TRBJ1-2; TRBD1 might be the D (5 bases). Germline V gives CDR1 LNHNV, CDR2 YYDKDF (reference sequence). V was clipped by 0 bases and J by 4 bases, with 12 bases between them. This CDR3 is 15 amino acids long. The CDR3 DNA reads TGTGCCACCAGCAGAGATAGAGGGGCAGTCTATGGCTACACCTTC. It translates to CATSRDRGAVYGYTF. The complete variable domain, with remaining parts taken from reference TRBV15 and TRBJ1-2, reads DAMVIQNPRYQVTQFGKPVTLSCSQTLNHNVMYWYQQKSSQAPKLLFHYYDKDFNNEADTPDNFQSRRPNTSFCFLDIRSPGLGDTAMYLCATSRDRGAVYGYTFGSGTRLTVV.

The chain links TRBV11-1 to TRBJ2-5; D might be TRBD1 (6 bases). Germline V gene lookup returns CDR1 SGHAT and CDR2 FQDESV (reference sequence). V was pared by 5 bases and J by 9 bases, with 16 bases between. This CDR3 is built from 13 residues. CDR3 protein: CASSTDWAGAQYF. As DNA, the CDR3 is TGTGCCAGCAGCACCGACTGGGCAGGGGCCCAGTACTTC.

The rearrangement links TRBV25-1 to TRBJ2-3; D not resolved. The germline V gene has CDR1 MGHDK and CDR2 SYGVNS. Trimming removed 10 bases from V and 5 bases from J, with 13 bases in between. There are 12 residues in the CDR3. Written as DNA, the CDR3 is TGTGCCACCAGAATGCTGGGAGATACGCAGTATTTT. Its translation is CATRMLGDTQYF.

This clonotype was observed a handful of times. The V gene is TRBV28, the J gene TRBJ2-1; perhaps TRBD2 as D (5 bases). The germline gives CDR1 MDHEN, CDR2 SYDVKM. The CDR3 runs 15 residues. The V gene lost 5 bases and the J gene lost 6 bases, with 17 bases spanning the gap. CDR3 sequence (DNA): TGTGCCAGCAGTCCGCGGGCCCTTGGGAGCAATGAGCAGTTCTTC. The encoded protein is CASSPRALGSNEQFF.

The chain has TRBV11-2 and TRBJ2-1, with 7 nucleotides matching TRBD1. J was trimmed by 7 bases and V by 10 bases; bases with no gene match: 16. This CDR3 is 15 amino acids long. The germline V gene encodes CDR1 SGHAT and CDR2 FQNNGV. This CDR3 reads CATCQGGTCINEQFF. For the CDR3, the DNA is TGTGCCACTTGTCAAGGGGGCACCTGCATTAATGAGCAGTTCTTC.

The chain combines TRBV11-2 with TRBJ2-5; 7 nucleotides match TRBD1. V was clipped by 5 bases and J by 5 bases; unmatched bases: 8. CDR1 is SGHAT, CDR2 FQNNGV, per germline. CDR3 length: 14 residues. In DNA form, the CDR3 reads TGTGCCAGCAGCGAGGACAGGCGCGGGGAGACCCAGTACTTC. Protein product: CASSEDRRGETQYF.

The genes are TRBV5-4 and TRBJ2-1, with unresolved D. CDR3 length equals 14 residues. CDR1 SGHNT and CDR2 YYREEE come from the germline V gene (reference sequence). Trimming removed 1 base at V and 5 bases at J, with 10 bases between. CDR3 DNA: TGTGCCAGCAGCTTGATTGGCGGAGACAATGAGCAGTTCTTC. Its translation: CASSLIGGDNEQFF.

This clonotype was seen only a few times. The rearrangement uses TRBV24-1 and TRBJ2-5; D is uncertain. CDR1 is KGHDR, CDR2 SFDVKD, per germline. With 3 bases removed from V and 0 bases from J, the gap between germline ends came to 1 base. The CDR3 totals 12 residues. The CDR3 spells CATSDDQETQYF. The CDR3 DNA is TGTGCCACCAGTGATGACCAAGAGACCCAGTACTTC.

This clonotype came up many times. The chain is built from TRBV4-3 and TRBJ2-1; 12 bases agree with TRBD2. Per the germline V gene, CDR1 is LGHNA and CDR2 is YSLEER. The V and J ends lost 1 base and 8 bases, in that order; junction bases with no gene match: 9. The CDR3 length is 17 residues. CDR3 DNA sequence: TGCGCCAGCAGCCAAGGACTAGCGGGAGTTACGCACTATGAGCAGTTCTTC. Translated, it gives CASSQGLAGVTHYEQFF.

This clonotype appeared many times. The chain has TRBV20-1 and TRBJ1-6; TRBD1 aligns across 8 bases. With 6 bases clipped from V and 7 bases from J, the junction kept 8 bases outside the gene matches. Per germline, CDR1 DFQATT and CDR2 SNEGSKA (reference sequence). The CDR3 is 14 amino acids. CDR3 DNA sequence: TGCAGTGCCCCACAGGGGGGAGAGAATTCACCCCTCCACTTT. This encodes CSAPQGGENSPLHF.

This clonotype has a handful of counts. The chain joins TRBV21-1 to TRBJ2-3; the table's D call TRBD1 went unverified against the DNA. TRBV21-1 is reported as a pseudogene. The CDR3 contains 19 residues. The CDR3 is CASSTRKPGQGRRTDTQYF. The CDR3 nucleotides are TGTGCCAGCAGCACCCGAAAGCCGGGACAGGGGAGGAGGACAGATACGCAGTATTTT.

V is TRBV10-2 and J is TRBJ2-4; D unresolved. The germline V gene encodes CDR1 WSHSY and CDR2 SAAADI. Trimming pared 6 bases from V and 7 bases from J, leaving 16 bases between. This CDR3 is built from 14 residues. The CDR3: CASSSDHVRNIQYF. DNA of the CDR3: TGCGCCAGCAGCTCGGACCACGTAAGGAACATTCAGTACTTC.

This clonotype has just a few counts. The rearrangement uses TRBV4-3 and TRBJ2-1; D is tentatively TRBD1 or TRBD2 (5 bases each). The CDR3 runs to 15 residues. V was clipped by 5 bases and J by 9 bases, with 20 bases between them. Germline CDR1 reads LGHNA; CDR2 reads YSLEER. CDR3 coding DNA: TGCGCCAGCAGCTCGCGAAAGGGGCGGGTGGGTGAGCAGTTCTTC. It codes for CASSSRKGRVGEQFF.

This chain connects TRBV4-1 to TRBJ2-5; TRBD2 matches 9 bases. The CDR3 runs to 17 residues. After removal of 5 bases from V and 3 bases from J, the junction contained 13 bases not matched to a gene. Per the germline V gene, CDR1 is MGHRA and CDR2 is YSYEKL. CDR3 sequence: CASSSLGRAGGKETQYF. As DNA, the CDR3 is TGCGCCAGCAGCTCCCTTGGGCGAGCGGGAGGAAAAGAGACCCAGTACTTC.

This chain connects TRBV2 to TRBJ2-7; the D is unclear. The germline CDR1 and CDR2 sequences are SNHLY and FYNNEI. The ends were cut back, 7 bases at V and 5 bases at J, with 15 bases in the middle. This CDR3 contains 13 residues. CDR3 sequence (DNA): TGTGCCAGCAACGCGGACGGGCCCAACGAGCAGTACTTC. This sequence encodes CASNADGPNEQYF.

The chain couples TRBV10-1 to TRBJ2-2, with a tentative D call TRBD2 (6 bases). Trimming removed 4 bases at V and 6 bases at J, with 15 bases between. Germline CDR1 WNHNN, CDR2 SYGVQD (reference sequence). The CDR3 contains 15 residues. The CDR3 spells CASSVGGGFPGELFF. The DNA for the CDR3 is TGCGCCAGCAGTGTTGGGGGAGGATTTCCCGGGGAGCTGTTTTTT.

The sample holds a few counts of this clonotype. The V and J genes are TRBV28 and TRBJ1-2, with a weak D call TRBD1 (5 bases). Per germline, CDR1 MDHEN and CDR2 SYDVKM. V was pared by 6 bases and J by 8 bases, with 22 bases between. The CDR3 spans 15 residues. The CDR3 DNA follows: TGTGCCAGCAGCCGGGGCCACGGTCAACCGGGGGGCTACACCTTC. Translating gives CASSRGHGQPGGYTF.

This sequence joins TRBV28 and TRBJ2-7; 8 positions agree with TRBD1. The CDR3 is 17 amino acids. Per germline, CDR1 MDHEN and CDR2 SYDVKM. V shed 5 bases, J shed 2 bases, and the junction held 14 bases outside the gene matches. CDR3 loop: CASSSYGRTGPTYEQYF. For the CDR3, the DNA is TGTGCCAGCAGTAGTTACGGGCGGACAGGGCCGACCTACGAGCAGTACTTC.

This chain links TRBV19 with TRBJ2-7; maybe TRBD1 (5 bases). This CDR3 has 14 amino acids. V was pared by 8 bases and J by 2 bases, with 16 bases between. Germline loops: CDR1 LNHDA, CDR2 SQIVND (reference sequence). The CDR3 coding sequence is TGTGCCAGTCGAAATACAGGAGTTACCTACGAGCAGTACTTC. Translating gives CASRNTGVTYEQYF.

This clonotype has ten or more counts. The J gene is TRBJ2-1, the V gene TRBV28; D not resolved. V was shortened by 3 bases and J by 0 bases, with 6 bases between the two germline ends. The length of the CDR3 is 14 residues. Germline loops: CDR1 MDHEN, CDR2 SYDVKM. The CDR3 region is CASSFLSSYNEQFF. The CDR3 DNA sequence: TGTGCCAGCAGTTTTCTTAGCTCCTACAATGAGCAGTTCTTC.